These T cell receptor beta chains were read from a single sample in a study of blood T cell repertoires in COVID-19. TCRdb's table, derived via immunoSEQ multiplex PCR, lists solely in-frame clones and lacks some. This table has 130,000 to 150,000 clones, approximately 80% appearing once. The sample was peripheral blood. The receptors shown here come from a human donor in a cohort sampled during active COVID-19. The CDR3 runs from the conserved cysteine through the conserved F or W. A D gene is named only where the DNA matches it firmly. Only some rows state a clone size, as once, few, many or a class for expanded clones.

D gene: TRBD2
J gene: TRBJ2-1
clone size: -
V gene: TRBV28
CDR3 DNA: TGTGCCAGCAGGTTACTTGCGGGGGGGTCCTACAATGAGCAGTTCTTC
CDR3 protein: CASRLLAGGSYNEQFF

D gene: -
J gene: TRBJ2-1
clone size: -
V gene: TRBV12-5
CDR3 DNA: TGTGCTAGTGGTTTCGGGGATCGAGATGAGCAGTTCTTC
CDR3 protein: CASGFGDRDEQFF

D gene: -
J gene: TRBJ2-4
clone size: -
V gene: TRBV7-9
CDR3 DNA: TGTGCCAGCAGCCCCCTCGGGAGGGGGCAAGTTGGAAACATTCAGTACTTC
CDR3 protein: CASSPLGRGQVGNIQYF

D gene: TRBD1
J gene: TRBJ1-2
clone size: -
V gene: TRBV29-1
CDR3 DNA: TGCAGCGTGGCTGGGACAGGGAAGTTTAACTATGGCTACACCTTC
CDR3 protein: CSVAGTGKFNYGYTF

D gene: TRBD1
J gene: TRBJ1-3
clone size: few
V gene: TRBV4-1
CDR3 DNA: TGCGCCAGCAGCCAAGATAAGGCAGGGGGTGCGCGAGGAAACACCATATATTTT
CDR3 protein: CASSQDKAGGARGNTIYF

D gene: TRBD1
J gene: TRBJ1-1
clone size: -
V gene: TRBV11-2
CDR3 DNA: TGTGCCAGCAGCTCTAACAGGGGAGCTGAAGCTTTCTTT
CDR3 protein: CASSSNRGAEAFF

D gene: TRBD1
J gene: TRBJ2-2
clone size: -
V gene: TRBV7-2
CDR3 DNA: TGTGCCAGCAGCTTCCGCGACAGGGGTGGGACCGGGGAGCTGTTTTTT
CDR3 protein: CASSFRDRGGTGELFF

D gene: TRBD2
J gene: TRBJ2-1
clone size: -
V gene: TRBV24-1
CDR3 DNA: TGTGCCACCAGTGACCAAAGCGGGGCAACCTACAATGAGCAGTTCTTC
CDR3 protein: CATSDQSGATYNEQFF

D gene: -
J gene: TRBJ2-2
clone size: -
V gene: TRBV11-1
CDR3 DNA: TGTGCCAGCAGCTTCACCCGAGGGAACACCGGGGAGCTGTTTTTT
CDR3 protein: CASSFTRGNTGELFF

D gene: -
J gene: TRBJ1-2
clone size: -
V gene: TRBV5-8
CDR3 DNA: TGTGCCAGCACTCAGACAGTCTATTATGGCTACACCTTC
CDR3 protein: CASTQTVYYGYTF

D gene: -
J gene: TRBJ1-2
clone size: -
V gene: TRBV2
CDR3 DNA: TGTGCCACCGGGCGGGACCGCAGTTCTAACTATGGCTACACCTTC
CDR3 protein: CATGRDRSSNYGYTF

D gene: TRBD1
J gene: TRBJ2-1
clone size: -
V gene: TRBV19
CDR3 DNA: TGTGCCAGTAGTGCGGGACAGGGCGATGAGCAGTTCTTC
CDR3 protein: CASSAGQGDEQFF

D gene: -
J gene: TRBJ2-7
clone size: -
V gene: TRBV6-2/TRBV6-3
CDR3 DNA: TGTGCCAGCAGCAACGCAGGGGCCTACGAGCAGTACTTC
CDR3 protein: CASSNAGAYEQYF

D gene: TRBD2
J gene: TRBJ2-5
clone size: -
V gene: TRBV7-2
CDR3 DNA: TGTGCCAGCAGCCGCGAGGAGCGGGGGCCACCGGCAGAGACCCAGTACTTC
CDR3 protein: CASSREERGPPAETQYF

D gene: TRBD2
J gene: TRBJ2-3
clone size: -
V gene: TRBV7-2
CDR3 DNA: TGTGCCAGCAGCACCCAGGGTAGCGGGGGGTCTACGGATACGCAGTATTTT
CDR3 protein: CASSTQGSGGSTDTQYF

D gene: TRBD2
J gene: TRBJ2-5
clone size: -
V gene: TRBV7-2
CDR3 DNA: TGTGCCAGCAGCACCCGGGGACTAGCGGGGACAGAGACCCAGTACTTC
CDR3 protein: CASSTRGLAGTETQYF

D gene: TRBD2
J gene: TRBJ2-5
clone size: -
V gene: TRBV19
CDR3 DNA: TGTGCCAGTAGTTGGGGGGGTGGAGAGACCCAGTACTTC
CDR3 protein: CASSWGGGETQYF

D gene: TRBD2
J gene: TRBJ2-5
clone size: -
V gene: TRBV2
CDR3 DNA: TGTGCCAGCAGTTGGACTAGTAAGGAGACCCAGTACTTC
CDR3 protein: CASSWTSKETQYF

D gene: -
J gene: TRBJ2-5
clone size: -
V gene: TRBV4-1
CDR3 DNA: TGCGCCAGCAGGTCGTTGTGGGAGGAGACCCAGTACTTC
CDR3 protein: CASRSLWEETQYF

D gene: -
J gene: TRBJ2-2
clone size: few
V gene: TRBV7-3
CDR3 DNA: TGTGCCAGCAGCCGATTTGGAGTGAACACCGGGGAGCTGTTTTTT
CDR3 protein: CASSRFGVNTGELFF

D gene: -
J gene: TRBJ2-5
clone size: -
V gene: TRBV3-1/TRBV3-2
CDR3 DNA: TGTGCCAGCAGCCAAGAAAGTAAGGGGAAAGAGACCCAGTACTTC
CDR3 protein: CASSQESKGKETQYF

D gene: -
J gene: TRBJ2-7
clone size: -
V gene: TRBV6-5
CDR3 DNA: TGTGCCAGCAGCGCTACAGGGTTCGAGCAGTACTTC
CDR3 protein: CASSATGFEQYF

D gene: TRBD2
J gene: TRBJ2-3
clone size: -
V gene: TRBV20-1
CDR3 DNA: TGCAGTGCTAGTCTAGCGGGGGGATCCACAGATACGCAGTATTTT
CDR3 protein: CSASLAGGSTDTQYF

D gene: TRBD2
J gene: TRBJ2-5
clone size: -
V gene: TRBV9
CDR3 DNA: TGTGCCAGCAGCGTAGTAGCGGGGGGATTCGGGGAGACCCAGTACTTC
CDR3 protein: CASSVVAGGFGETQYF

D gene: -
J gene: TRBJ2-2
clone size: few
V gene: TRBV19
CDR3 DNA: TGTGCCAGCGAACCGGAGAGAGGGGGCGGGGAGCTGTTTTTT
CDR3 protein: CASEPERGGGELFF

D gene: -
J gene: TRBJ1-3
clone size: once
V gene: TRBV3-1/TRBV3-2
CDR3 DNA: TGTGCCAGCAGCCAAGATCTCCTTGCTTCCAGGCTGGAGCGGAACACCATATATTTT
CDR3 protein: CASSQDLLASRLERNTIYF

D gene: TRBD1
J gene: TRBJ1-5
clone size: -
V gene: TRBV18
CDR3 DNA: TGTGCCAGCTCCAAAGAGACAGGGAGCAATCAGCCCCAGCATTTT
CDR3 protein: CASSKETGSNQPQHF

D gene: -
J gene: TRBJ1-2
clone size: -
V gene: TRBV6-5
CDR3 DNA: TGTGCCAGCAGACCGACCCGACAGTCTTATGGCTACACCTTC
CDR3 protein: CASRPTRQSYGYTF

D gene: -
J gene: TRBJ2-5
clone size: -
V gene: TRBV15
CDR3 DNA: TGTGCCACCAGCAGAGGGGCCCGTGAGACCCAGTACTTC
CDR3 protein: CATSRGARETQYF

D gene: TRBD2
J gene: TRBJ2-3
clone size: -
V gene: TRBV3-1/TRBV3-2
CDR3 DNA: TGTGCCAGCAGCCCTAGCGGGGGGACAGATACGCAGTATTTT
CDR3 protein: CASSPSGGTDTQYF

D gene: -
J gene: TRBJ1-2
clone size: -
V gene: TRBV18
CDR3 DNA: TGTGCCAGCTCACCCAACCGGGACAAGGGGTCTGGCTACACCTTC
CDR3 protein: CASSPNRDKGSGYTF

D gene: TRBD1
J gene: TRBJ2-2
clone size: few
V gene: TRBV5-1
CDR3 DNA: TGCGCCAGCAGCCGGGACAGGGCGGACACCGGGGAGCTGTTTTTT
CDR3 protein: CASSRDRADTGELFF

D gene: -
J gene: TRBJ2-2
clone size: -
V gene: TRBV23-1
CDR3 DNA: TGCGCCAGCAGTCATAGGGGGAACACCGGGGAGCTGTTTTTT
CDR3 protein: CASSHRGNTGELFF

D gene: TRBD1
J gene: TRBJ1-1
clone size: -
V gene: TRBV6-5
CDR3 DNA: TGTGCCAGCAAAATTGACAGGGGGTACACTGAAGCTTTCTTT
CDR3 protein: CASKIDRGYTEAFF

D gene: TRBD1
J gene: TRBJ1-1
clone size: -
V gene: TRBV9
CDR3 DNA: TGTGCCAGCAGCGTAGGAACAGGGGTCATGAACACTGAAGCTTTCTTT
CDR3 protein: CASSVGTGVMNTEAFF

D gene: -
J gene: TRBJ2-5
clone size: -
V gene: TRBV12-3/TRBV12-4
CDR3 DNA: TGTGCCAGCGCCAGGGGGGTGGAGACCCAGTACTTC
CDR3 protein: CASARGVETQYF

D gene: TRBD2
J gene: TRBJ2-3
clone size: -
V gene: TRBV5-6
CDR3 DNA: TGTGCCAGCAGCTTGGTCCCGACTAGCGGGGGGGATACGCAGTATTTT
CDR3 protein: CASSLVPTSGGDTQYF

D gene: TRBD2
J gene: TRBJ2-7
clone size: -
V gene: TRBV28
CDR3 DNA: TGTGCCAGCGGGTCTAGCGGGGAGAGCTCCTACGAGCAGTACTTC
CDR3 protein: CASGSSGESSYEQYF

D gene: -
J gene: TRBJ2-1
clone size: -
V gene: TRBV9
CDR3 DNA: TGTGCCAGCAGCGTAGACGGCGGGACCTACAATGAGCAGTTCTTC
CDR3 protein: CASSVDGGTYNEQFF

D gene: TRBD1
J gene: TRBJ1-3
clone size: once
V gene: TRBV4-1
CDR3 DNA: TGCGCCAGCAGCCAAGGGGACAGGGACGGAAACACCATATATTTT
CDR3 protein: CASSQGDRDGNTIYF

D gene: TRBD2
J gene: TRBJ2-2
clone size: -
V gene: TRBV9
CDR3 DNA: TGTGCCAGCAGCGTGCGGGGGAGGGAAAAAACCGGGGAGCTGTTTTTT
CDR3 protein: CASSVRGREKTGELFF

D gene: TRBD1
J gene: TRBJ1-4
clone size: -
V gene: TRBV11-1
CDR3 DNA: TGTGCCAGCAGCTTAGACAGGGGAGCTAATGAAAAACTGTTTTTT
CDR3 protein: CASSLDRGANEKLFF

D gene: TRBD1
J gene: TRBJ1-2
clone size: -
V gene: TRBV4-3
CDR3 DNA: TGCGCCAGCAGCCATACGACAGGGGCTAACTATGGCTACACCTTC
CDR3 protein: CASSHTTGANYGYTF

D gene: -
J gene: TRBJ2-3
clone size: once
V gene: TRBV5-1
CDR3 DNA: TGCGCCAGCAGCTTTGGGCCCACAGATACGCAGTATTTT
CDR3 protein: CASSFGPTDTQYF

D gene: -
J gene: TRBJ1-6
clone size: -
V gene: TRBV5-4
CDR3 DNA: TGTGCCAGCAGCTTGGCCGGTGGGAGGGGCTCCTATAATTCACCCCTCCACTTT
CDR3 protein: CASSLAGGRGSYNSPLHF

D gene: -
J gene: TRBJ2-5
clone size: -
V gene: TRBV7-3
CDR3 DNA: TGTGCCAGCAGCTTATCGGGTGTCGAGACCCAGTACTTC
CDR3 protein: CASSLSGVETQYF

D gene: -
J gene: TRBJ2-7
clone size: -
V gene: TRBV15
CDR3 DNA: TGTGCCACCAGCAGAGATGCGGAGACCGCAAGCGAGCAGTACTTC
CDR3 protein: CATSRDAETASEQYF

D gene: -
J gene: TRBJ1-1
clone size: once
V gene: TRBV27
CDR3 DNA: TGTGCCAGCAGAACAGGCGGGGCCCTGAACACTGAAGCTTTCTTT
CDR3 protein: CASRTGGALNTEAFF

D gene: -
J gene: TRBJ2-3
clone size: -
V gene: TRBV2
CDR3 DNA: TGTGCCAGCAGTGAGGCTTACACAGATACGCAGTATTTT
CDR3 protein: CASSEAYTDTQYF

D gene: TRBD1
J gene: TRBJ2-5
clone size: -
V gene: TRBV19
CDR3 DNA: TGTGCCAGTAGTAGACAGGGGGCGCCCCAAGAGACCCAGTACTTC
CDR3 protein: CASSRQGAPQETQYF

D gene: -
J gene: TRBJ1-6
clone size: -
V gene: TRBV4-1
CDR3 DNA: TGCGCCAGCAGCCAAGAAAGGACAGCCAATTCACCCCTCCACTTT
CDR3 protein: CASSQERTANSPLHF

D gene: TRBD1
J gene: TRBJ1-2
clone size: -
V gene: TRBV9
CDR3 DNA: TGTGCCAGCAGCGTAGAGGGGGCGACTAACTATGGCTACACCTTC
CDR3 protein: CASSVEGATNYGYTF

D gene: TRBD1
J gene: TRBJ1-5
clone size: -
V gene: TRBV6-5
CDR3 DNA: TGTGCCAGCAGCCTTCACAGGGGTCAGCCCCAGCATTTT
CDR3 protein: CASSLHRGQPQHF

D gene: TRBD2
J gene: TRBJ2-3
clone size: -
V gene: TRBV11-1
CDR3 DNA: TGTGCCAGCAGCTTAGGGCCTAGCGGGGGGGATCATACGCAGTATTTT
CDR3 protein: CASSLGPSGGDHTQYF

D gene: -
J gene: TRBJ1-6
clone size: -
V gene: TRBV5-1
CDR3 DNA: TGCGCCAGCAGCTTGGTCCGTAATGGCGGCTCCTATAATTCACCCCTCCACTTT
CDR3 protein: CASSLVRNGGSYNSPLHF

D gene: -
J gene: TRBJ1-2
clone size: -
V gene: TRBV10-3
CDR3 DNA: TGTGCCATCAGGGACAGTTCCCTTACTAACTATGGCTACACCTTC
CDR3 protein: CAIRDSSLTNYGYTF

D gene: -
J gene: TRBJ2-2
clone size: -
V gene: TRBV6-2/TRBV6-3
CDR3 DNA: TGTGCCAGCAGCCCACTCCGGAACACCGGGGAGCTGTTTTTT
CDR3 protein: CASSPLRNTGELFF

D gene: -
J gene: TRBJ2-3
clone size: -
V gene: TRBV4-3
CDR3 DNA: TGCGCCAGCAGCCGCCGATCACCGGGTACGCAGTATTTT
CDR3 protein: CASSRRSPGTQYF

D gene: -
J gene: TRBJ2-1
clone size: -
V gene: TRBV10-3
CDR3 DNA: TGTGCCATTGGAGCCGGGACTCCAAGCAATGAGCAGTTCTTC
CDR3 protein: CAIGAGTPSNEQFF

D gene: -
J gene: TRBJ2-5
clone size: -
V gene: TRBV3-1/TRBV3-2
CDR3 DNA: TGTGCCAGCAGCCAAGAAGTAGGACTACCGCAAGAGACCCAGTACTTC
CDR3 protein: CASSQEVGLPQETQYF